The 8 T cell receptor beta chains in this list originate from one sample, sequenced in a study of T cells in localized non-small cell lung cancer. Profiling relied on immunoSEQ multiplex PCR, and the TCRdb table lists in-frame clones only, not all of them. The profile covers about 41,000 clones, with about 90% appearing a single time and over 2.5% taken by the ten largest. The starting material was peripheral blood, obtained before any cancer treatment. The source is a female donor older than 55 with stage I squamous cell lung carcinoma.

This sequence joins TRBV12-5 and TRBJ2-7; 7 nucleotides align to TRBD1. There are 12 residues in the CDR3. Trimming at V came to 8 bases and at J to 3 bases, leaving 4 bases not matched to a gene. The germline gives CDR1 LGHNT, CDR2 FRNRAP. DNA of the CDR3: TGTGCTAGTTCCCGGGACAGCTACGAGCAGTACTTC. Amino acid sequence: CASSRDSYEQYF.

CDR3 coding DNA: TGTGCCTGGCTCCACCGGGGCCAAGTCAATGAGCAGTTCTTC. Translating gives CAWLHRGQVNEQFF. The chain uses TRBV30 and TRBJ2-1; D might be TRBD1 or TRBD2, each matching 5 bases. This CDR3 is built from 14 residues. Trimming cost V 5 bases and J 6 bases, with 17 bases left between them. From germline, CDR1 is GTSNPN and CDR2 SVGIG (reference sequence).

This clone was detected once. The rearrangement joins TRBV11-2 to TRBJ2-2; D is ambiguous. Trimming removed 5 bases at V and 2 bases at J, with 3 bases between. The CDR3 covers 12 residues. Germline assignment: CDR1 SGHAT and CDR2 FQNNGV. CDR3 DNA: TGTGCCAGCAGCCTTAACACCGGGGAGCTGTTTTTT. Its protein is CASSLNTGELFF.

The chain employs TRBV30 and TRBJ2-1, with D perhaps TRBD2 (6 bases). Trimming removed 4 bases at V and 0 bases at J, with 16 bases between. Germline V gene lookup returns CDR1 GTSNPN and CDR2 SVGIG (reference sequence). The CDR3 has 16 amino acids. The CDR3 spells CAWNILGTRSYNEQFF. DNA for the CDR3: TGTGCCTGGAATATTTTAGGGACTCGCTCCTACAATGAGCAGTTCTTC.

The genes are TRBV10-3 and TRBJ2-5, with D possibly matching TRBD1 (6 bases). Trimming stripped 1 base from V and 2 bases from J, with 11 bases between. This CDR3 has 15 amino acids. Germline assignment: CDR1 ENHRY and CDR2 SYGVKD. The CDR3 sequence is CAISELGGPQETQYF. The CDR3 nucleotides read TGTGCCATCAGTGAGTTAGGGGGACCTCAAGAGACCCAGTACTTC.

The chain has TRBV6-6 and TRBJ2-3; 7 bases line up with TRBD1. The V and J ends lost 5 bases and 4 bases, in that order; junction bases with no gene match: 12. Germline CDR1 is MNHNY and CDR2 is SVGAGI (reference sequence). This CDR3 has 16 residues. CDR3 residues: CASSRVVGTASDTQYF. In DNA, the CDR3 is TGTGCCAGCAGTAGGGTGGTAGGGACAGCGTCAGATACGCAGTATTTT.

The chain has TRBV19 and TRBJ2-1; 7 nucleotides match TRBD1. From germline, CDR1 is LNHDA and CDR2 SQIVND (reference sequence). J gave up 2 bases and V 5 bases, and 12 bases lay outside the gene matches. This CDR3 contains 17 residues. CDR3 nucleotides: TGTGCCAGTAGTGTAAACTACAGGGGTAGTACCTACAATGAGCAGTTCTTC. Its protein product is CASSVNYRGSTYNEQFF.

This clone was recorded once. The rearrangement links TRBV29-1 to TRBJ1-1; possible D gene TRBD1, 5 bases. The germline V and J ends were trimmed by 4 bases and 7 bases, with 13 bases remaining between them. This CDR3 contains 12 residues. CDR1 SQVTM and CDR2 ANQGSEA come from the germline V gene. CDR3 nucleotide sequence: TGCAGCGTTGTTAGGGGCTCCCTTGAAGCTTTCTTT. It encodes CSVVRGSLEAFF.